One and the same sample provided the 16 T cell receptor beta chains below, sequenced in a study of cytomegalovirus exposure and HLA in healthy donors. PCR was performed using 60 Vbeta and 13 Jbeta primers. Method: immunoSEQ multiplex PCR; TCRdb's copy keeps in-frame clones and lacks some. The table records 130,000 or so clones, 75% to 85% of them present only once. The material sequenced was PBMCs. The receptor set was obtained from a woman aged 18-29 years in good health and CMV-seropositive.

The chain joins TRBV7-6 to TRBJ2-7, with TRBD1 identical over 7 bases. This CDR3 is 14 amino acids long. V was clipped by 5 bases and J by 2 bases; unmatched bases: 6. CDR1 and CDR2 (germline): SGHVS, FNYEAQ. The DNA for the CDR3 is TGTGCCAGCAGCCTGGAGACAGGGACCTACGAGCAGTACTTC. Protein sequence: CASSLETGTYEQYF.

This clone was detected only once. This chain joins TRBV29-1 and TRBJ2-1; TRBD2 might be the D (5 bases). The CDR3 extends over 12 amino acids. The germline CDR1 and CDR2 sequences are SQVTM and ANQGSEA. V was cut by 4 bases and J by 8 bases, with 12 bases left in between. CDR3 sequence (DNA): TGCAGCGTTGTAGCGATCTTGGATGAGCAGTTCTTC. Translating gives CSVVAILDEQFF.

This chain uses TRBV5-5 with TRBJ2-1; 7 bases match TRBD1. The germline gives CDR1 SGHKS, CDR2 YYEKEE (reference sequence). V gave up 2 bases and J gave up 4 bases; unmatched junction bases: 3. CDR3 size: 14 residues. CDR3 protein: CASSFSQGYNEQFF. The CDR3 region has the DNA TGTGCCAGCAGCTTCTCACAGGGGTACAATGAGCAGTTCTTC. Full variable domain (outside the CDR3, taken from reference TRBV5-5 and TRBJ2-1): DAGVTQSPTHLIKTRGQQVTLRCSPISGHKSVSWYQQVLGQGPQFIFQYYEKEERGRGNFPDRFSARQFPNYSSELNVNALLLGDSALYLCASSFSQGYNEQFFGPGTRLTVL.

The chain employs TRBV6-5 and TRBJ2-7, with TRBD1 as a possible D gene (6 bases). Germline CDR1 and CDR2: MNHEY and SVGAGI. The V end was cut by 7 bases, the J end by 5 bases, with 12 bases between. The CDR3 spans 12 residues. CDR3 sequence: CASTSGGHEQYF. The CDR3, as DNA: TGTGCCAGCACCTCTGGGGGCCACGAGCAGTACTTC.

The rearrangement joins TRBV6-1 to TRBJ2-7, with D uncertain. Germline CDR1 MNHNS, CDR2 SASEGT. This CDR3 is 14 amino acids long. Trimming shortened V by 0 bases and J by 4 bases, and 10 bases separated the two germline ends. The CDR3 DNA sequence: TGTGCCAGCAGTGAAGCTCCCTCTAGATACGAGCAGTACTTC. Residues: CASSEAPSRYEQYF.

This clone was recorded once. The chain employs TRBV9 and TRBJ2-2, with D tentatively TRBD2 (5 bases). The CDR3 has 16 amino acids. Germline V gives CDR1 SGDLS, CDR2 YYNGEE. Trimming left V 0 bases short and J 3 bases short, with 12 bases between. The CDR3 nucleotides read TGTGCCAGCAGCGTAGGTCCAGGACTGTACACCGGGGAGCTGTTTTTT. Residues: CASSVGPGLYTGELFF.

This sequence joins TRBV5-1 and TRBJ2-3, with TRBD2 identical over 12 bases. Unmatched junction bases numbered 7, after V lost 0 bases and J lost 5 bases. The germline gives CDR1 SGHRS, CDR2 YFSETQ. CDR3 length: 17 residues. As DNA, the CDR3 is TGCGCCAGCAGCTTGGATGCTAGCGGGGGGGCCGGAGATACGCAGTATTTT. Translation: CASSLDASGGAGDTQYF.

The chain couples TRBV7-2 to TRBJ2-3, with TRBD2 matching over 7 bases. With 10 bases clipped from V and 2 bases from J, the junction kept 3 bases outside the gene matches. This CDR3 is built from 12 residues. CDR1 and CDR2 (germline): SGHTA, FQGNSA. CDR3 DNA sequence: TGTGCCACCGCGGGGGTCACAGATACGCAGTATTTT. This sequence encodes CATAGVTDTQYF. Full variable domain (remainder filled in from reference TRBV7-2 and TRBJ2-3): GAGVSQSPSNKVTEKGKDVELRCDPISGHTALYWYRQSLGQGLEFLIYFQGNSAPDKSGLPSDRFSAERTGGSVSTLTIQRTQQEDSAVYLCATAGVTDTQYFGPGTRLTVL.

This clone was seen a handful of times. This sequence joins TRBV2 and TRBJ1-1, with TRBD1 matching 7 bases. After removal of 5 bases from V and 4 bases from J, the junction contained 7 bases not matched to a gene. The germline CDR1 and CDR2 sequences are SNHLY and FYNNEI. The CDR3 runs to 14 residues. The CDR3 loop reads CASSKQGLGTEAFF. In nucleotides, the CDR3 is TGTGCCAGCAGTAAACAGGGGCTGGGCACTGAAGCTTTCTTT.

As concerns this clone: Since no conserved phenylalanine or tryptophan closes the CDR3, a read error is the likely cause. The chain joins TRBV6-5 to TRBJ1-2, with D possibly matching TRBD1 (6 bases). V was trimmed by 1 base and J by 6 bases, leaving 12 bases between them. The CDR3 covers 14 residues. Germline values: CDR1 MNHEY, CDR2 SVGAGI. CDR3 sequence reads: CASSYYDRSDGYTL. As DNA, the CDR3 is TGTGCCAGCAGTTACTATGACAGGAGCGATGGCTACACCCTC.

J is TRBJ2-7 and V is TRBV25-1; 10 positions agree with TRBD1. V was pared by 6 bases and J by 2 bases, with 10 bases of the junction left unmatched. The CDR3 runs 16 residues. Germline values: CDR1 MGHDK, CDR2 SYGVNS. As DNA, the CDR3 is TGTGCCAGCAGCAAACCCGGGACAGGGGTGACCTACGAGCAGTACTTC. Its translation: CASSKPGTGVTYEQYF.

The chain recombines TRBV5-5 with TRBJ2-1, with TRBD2 identical over 11 bases. The V gene end was trimmed by 4 bases and the J gene end by 0 bases; junction bases not matched to a gene: 6. The CDR3 runs to 17 residues. Per the germline V gene, CDR1 is SGHKS and CDR2 is YYEKEE (reference sequence). In nucleotides, the CDR3 is TGTGCCAGCAGCGATAGCGGGGGGGAGAGCTCCTACAATGAGCAGTTCTTC. Its protein product is CASSDSGGESSYNEQFF.

The chain uses TRBV2 and TRBJ1-2; D is perhaps TRBD1 (6 bases). CDR1 and CDR2 (germline): SNHLY, FYNNEI. V lost 4 bases, J lost 3 bases, and 12 bases lay in between. This CDR3 has 14 amino acids. The CDR3 spells CASSVQDRYYGYTF. CDR3 nucleotides: TGTGCCAGCAGTGTGCAAGACAGGTACTATGGCTACACCTTC.

The chain has TRBV18 and TRBJ1-1; 7 bases match TRBD1. Trimming cost V 0 bases and J 5 bases; bases outside gene matches: 9. Germline lookup yields CDR1 KGHSH and CDR2 LQKENI. This CDR3 has 16 residues. The CDR3 DNA reads as TGTGCCAGCTCACCACCGGCGCCAGGGGGAAGTACTGAAGCTTTCTTT. Translation gives CASSPPAPGGSTEAFF.

V and J are TRBV19 and TRBJ1-1; TRBD1 is a possible D gene (5 bases). The CDR3 is 15 amino acids. Trimming pared 6 bases from V and 4 bases from J, leaving 18 bases between. CDR1 LNHDA and CDR2 SQIVND come from the germline V gene (reference sequence). The CDR3 here is CASRTASGGGTEAFF. The CDR3 DNA follows: TGTGCCAGTAGAACCGCCTCGGGGGGAGGCACTGAAGCTTTCTTT. Combining the CDR3 with reference TRBV19 and TRBJ1-1 gives the whole variable domain DGGITQSPKYLFRKEGQNVTLSCEQNLNHDAMYWYRQDPGQGLRLIYYSQIVNDFQKGDIAEGYSVSREKKESFPLTVTSAQKNPTAFYLCASRTASGGGTEAFFGQGTRLTVV.

The gene calls are TRBV11-2 and TRBJ2-3; TRBD2 aligns across 8 bases. This CDR3 has 16 residues. Germline V CDR1 and CDR2: SGHAT, FQNNGV. The ends lost 1 base at V and 9 bases at J; junction bases unmatched: 12. CDR3 in DNA: TGTGCCAGCAGCTTAGTTCCAGCGGGGGCCCCCGTGACGCAGTATTTT. It translates to CASSLVPAGAPVTQYF. Full variable domain (remainder filled in from reference TRBV11-2 and TRBJ2-3): EAGVAQSPRYKIIEKRQSVAFWCNPISGHATLYWYQQILGQGPKLLIQFQNNGVVDDSQLPKDRFSAERLKGVDSTLKIQPAKLEDSAVYLCASSLVPAGAPVTQYFGPGTRLTVL.